Listed below are T cell receptor beta chains from one sample, sequenced in a study of blood T cell repertoires in COVID-19. Profiled with immunoSEQ multiplex PCR; TCRdb holds only in-frame clones, not every one. The sample includes under 300,000 clones, around 88% seen only once; the top ten take 3.3%. Sample: PBMCs or T cells enriched from blood (not recorded which). The receptor set was obtained from a woman aged 40 to 50 with acute COVID-19. Both conserved end residues are part of each CDR3. A D gene is named only where the DNA matches it firmly. Part of the rows lack a size; the others show once, few, many or a class for expanded clones.

cdr3_nt	cdr3_aa	j_call	v_call	clone_size	d_call
TGCGCCAGCAGCCCCTGGGACAGGGATCAAGAGACCCAGTACTTC	CASSPWDRDQETQYF	TRBJ2-5	TRBV5-1	-	TRBD1
TGTGCCAGTAGTTCCCTTGGGGACAGGGGTCTGGAAGAGACCCAGTACTTC	CASSSLGDRGLEETQYF	TRBJ2-5	TRBV19	-	TRBD1
TGCGCCAGCAGCTTGTTCGCAGGGTACGAGCAGTACTTC	CASSLFAGYEQYF	TRBJ2-7	TRBV5-1	-	-
TGCGCCAGCAGCCTGACAGGGGTTGGAAACACCATATATTTT	CASSLTGVGNTIYF	TRBJ1-3	TRBV5-1	-	TRBD1
TGTGCCAGCAGCTTAGTGAGCACGTACTACGAGCAGTACTTC	CASSLVSTYYEQYF	TRBJ2-7	TRBV11-3	-	-
TGTGCCAGCAGGGGACAGAACTATGGCTACACCTTC	CASRGQNYGYTF	TRBJ1-2	TRBV2	-	TRBD1
TGTGCCAGCAGCCTCGGACTAGCCTACAATGAGCAGTTCTTC	CASSLGLAYNEQFF	TRBJ2-1	TRBV7-2	-	TRBD2
TGTGCCAGCAGGAGCACAGGGACCTATGGCTACACCTTC	CASRSTGTYGYTF	TRBJ1-2	TRBV28	few	-
TGTGCCAGCAGTCCCGGGACTTGGAATCAGCCCCAGCATTTT	CASSPGTWNQPQHF	TRBJ1-5	TRBV27	-	-
TGTGCTAGCAGCTCGGCACTAGCGGGCGAGCAGTACTTC	CASSSALAGEQYF	TRBJ2-7	TRBV7-7	-	TRBD2
TGTGCCAGCCAAAAAAGGCTAGCGGGAGGGCGTTCGAACACCGGGGAGCTGTTTTTT	CASQKRLAGGRSNTGELFF	TRBJ2-2	TRBV7-2	-	TRBD2
TGTGCCAGTAGAAGAACTAGCGGGGGGTACAATGAGCAGTTCTTC	CASRRTSGGYNEQFF	TRBJ2-1	TRBV19	-	TRBD2
TGTGCCAGCAGTTTACAGGGATCAAATCAGCCCCAGCATTTT	CASSLQGSNQPQHF	TRBJ1-5	TRBV27	-	-
TGTGCCAGCAGCCCTATTGTCGCGGGAGGGACCGGGGAGCTGTTTTTT	CASSPIVAGGTGELFF	TRBJ2-2	TRBV7-6	-	TRBD2
TGTGCCAGCGGTACCGAGTTGAACACTGAAGCTTTCTTT	CASGTELNTEAFF	TRBJ1-1	TRBV5-4	-	-
TGTGCCAGCAGGGCCGGACTAGCGGTTGCGTACTTC	CASRAGLAVAYF	TRBJ2-7	TRBV2	few	TRBD2
TGTGCCATCAGCCAACAGGGGGCGAACCCAAACTATGGCTACACCTTC	CAISQQGANPNYGYTF	TRBJ1-2	TRBV10-3	-	TRBD1
TGTGCCAGTAATCCTAGCGCGAGCTCCTACGAGCAGTACTTC	CASNPSASSYEQYF	TRBJ2-7	TRBV19	-	-
TGTGCCAGCAGAAACGGGGTGAACAATCAGCCCCAGCATTTT	CASRNGVNNQPQHF	TRBJ1-5	TRBV25-1	-	-
TGTGCCAGTAGTAGAACCGGACAGGGGCAATCCTACGAGCAGTACTTC	CASSRTGQGQSYEQYF	TRBJ2-7	TRBV19	-	TRBD1
TGTGCCACCAGCCTACCCGGGGCGGGGCGACAAGAGACCCAGTACTTC	CATSLPGAGRQETQYF	TRBJ2-5	TRBV15	-	-
TGTGCCAGCAGCAAGCGGACAGGGCATCCCGGGGAGCTGTTTTTT	CASSKRTGHPGELFF	TRBJ2-2	TRBV9	-	TRBD1
TGTGCCAGCAGCTTCGTGACACGAGAGACCCAGTACTTC	CASSFVTRETQYF	TRBJ2-5	TRBV7-2	-	-
TGTGCCACCAGTGACCCGGGACAGAATGAAAAACTGTTTTTT	CATSDPGQNEKLFF	TRBJ1-4	TRBV24-1	-	TRBD1
TGCGCCAGCAGCCCACTAGCGTCGTCCTACAATGAGCAGTTCTTC	CASSPLASSYNEQFF	TRBJ2-1	TRBV5-1	-	TRBD2
TGTGCCAGCAGTATAGGGGGAGTTATAACCACTGAAGCTTTCTTT	CASSIGGVITTEAFF	TRBJ1-1	TRBV27	-	-
TGTGCCAGCAGACAAGACAATCAGCCCCAGCATTTT	CASRQDNQPQHF	TRBJ1-5	TRBV7-9	once	-
TGTGCCAGCTCATGGGGGCCGAGCTCCTACAATGAGCAGTTCTTC	CASSWGPSSYNEQFF	TRBJ2-1	TRBV18	-	-
TGTGCCAGCGTGGGAGCCAATCAGCCCCAGCATTTT	CASVGANQPQHF	TRBJ1-5	TRBV2	-	-
TGTGCTAGTGGTTTAGGGACACAAGACAATGAGCAGTTCTTC	CASGLGTQDNEQFF	TRBJ2-1	TRBV12-5	-	-
TGTGCCAGTAGGGAGGGCATAAATTCACCCCTCCACTTT	CASREGINSPLHF	TRBJ1-6	TRBV19	-	-
TGCGCCAGCAGCCAAAAGGGAGCGGGGGACTTACGAGAGCAGTACTTC	CASSQKGAGDLREQYF	TRBJ2-7	TRBV4-1	-	TRBD2
TGTGCCAGCAGTTACGGCGGAAACTACGAGCAGTACTTC	CASSYGGNYEQYF	TRBJ2-7	TRBV6-2/TRBV6-3	-	-
TGTGCCAGCAGTGAAGAGGGCGGGAGCACAGATACGCAGTATTTT	CASSEEGGSTDTQYF	TRBJ2-3	TRBV2	-	-
TGTGCCAGCAGCTTGGTGGACAGCGCCTCGAACACCGGGGAGCTGTTTTTT	CASSLVDSASNTGELFF	TRBJ2-2	TRBV7-6	-	-
TGCGCCAGCAGCCGGGGACAGGCGAACACTGAAGCTTTCTTT	CASSRGQANTEAFF	TRBJ1-1	TRBV10-1	-	TRBD1
TGTGCCAGCAGCGAGGGACAGCCCACAGATACGCAGTATTTT	CASSEGQPTDTQYF	TRBJ2-3	TRBV9	-	TRBD1
TGTGCCAGCAGCGTAGAGTGGGGGCGGGAGATTGCTGCCCTTGCCGATGATACGCAGTATTTT	CASSVEWGREIAALADDTQYF	TRBJ2-3	TRBV9	-	-
TGTGCCAGCTTCCCCGGACTAGCGGAACGGAATGAGCAGTTCTTC	CASFPGLAERNEQFF	TRBJ2-1	TRBV18	-	TRBD2
TGCAGCGTTGCCGGGAGGGGGAACACCGGGGAGCTGTTTTTT	CSVAGRGNTGELFF	TRBJ2-2	TRBV29-1	-	TRBD2
TGTGCCAGCAGTGAATCGGTCGGCAGGGCGGGAACCTACGAGCAGTACTTC	CASSESVGRAGTYEQYF	TRBJ2-7	TRBV25-1	once	-
TGTGCCAGCAGCCAAGTGACAGGGAACACCGGGGAGCTGTTTTTT	CASSQVTGNTGELFF	TRBJ2-2	TRBV4-2	-	-
TGTGCCAGCAGCTTAGCCGGACAATCTGGCTACGAGCAGTACTTC	CASSLAGQSGYEQYF	TRBJ2-7	TRBV7-6	-	-
TGTGCCAGCAGTGCCGGGACTAGCGGGCCCGGGGAGCTGTTTTTT	CASSAGTSGPGELFF	TRBJ2-2	TRBV2	-	TRBD2
TGTGCCAGCAGCCCACGGGGACATCCCGACATGGAAAAACTGTTTTTT	CASSPRGHPDMEKLFF	TRBJ1-4	TRBV9	-	-
TGTGCCAGCTCATCGGCGACAGGGTCCTACGAGCAGTACTTC	CASSSATGSYEQYF	TRBJ2-7	TRBV18	once	TRBD1
TGTGCCAGCAGCCGCACTAGCGGCCGCCAAGAGACCCAGTACTTC	CASSRTSGRQETQYF	TRBJ2-5	TRBV9	-	TRBD2
TGCAGTATATCATGGGGGGAGAACACTGAAGCTTTCTTT	CSISWGENTEAFF	TRBJ1-1	TRBV29-1	-	-
TGTGCCAGCAGCACCCGGGACAGGGGGCAGTACGAGCAGTACTTC	CASSTRDRGQYEQYF	TRBJ2-7	TRBV7-9	-	TRBD1
TGCAGCGTCCTGACTAGCGCTAGCGGGGAGCTGTTTTTT	CSVLTSASGELFF	TRBJ2-2	TRBV29-1	once	TRBD2
TGTGCCAGCAGCTTAGCCAATAACTATGGCTACACCTTC	CASSLANNYGYTF	TRBJ1-2	TRBV11-1	-	-
TGTGCCAGCAGTTTCAGTCGCACAGATACGCAGTATTTT	CASSFSRTDTQYF	TRBJ2-3	TRBV27	-	-
TGCAGTGCGCAAGAGGAGTCGGAGCAGTTCTTC	CSAQEESEQFF	TRBJ2-1	TRBV20-1	-	-
TGTGCCACCAGCAGAAAATCGGGACTTCCCTACGAGCAGTACTTC	CATSRKSGLPYEQYF	TRBJ2-7	TRBV15	-	-